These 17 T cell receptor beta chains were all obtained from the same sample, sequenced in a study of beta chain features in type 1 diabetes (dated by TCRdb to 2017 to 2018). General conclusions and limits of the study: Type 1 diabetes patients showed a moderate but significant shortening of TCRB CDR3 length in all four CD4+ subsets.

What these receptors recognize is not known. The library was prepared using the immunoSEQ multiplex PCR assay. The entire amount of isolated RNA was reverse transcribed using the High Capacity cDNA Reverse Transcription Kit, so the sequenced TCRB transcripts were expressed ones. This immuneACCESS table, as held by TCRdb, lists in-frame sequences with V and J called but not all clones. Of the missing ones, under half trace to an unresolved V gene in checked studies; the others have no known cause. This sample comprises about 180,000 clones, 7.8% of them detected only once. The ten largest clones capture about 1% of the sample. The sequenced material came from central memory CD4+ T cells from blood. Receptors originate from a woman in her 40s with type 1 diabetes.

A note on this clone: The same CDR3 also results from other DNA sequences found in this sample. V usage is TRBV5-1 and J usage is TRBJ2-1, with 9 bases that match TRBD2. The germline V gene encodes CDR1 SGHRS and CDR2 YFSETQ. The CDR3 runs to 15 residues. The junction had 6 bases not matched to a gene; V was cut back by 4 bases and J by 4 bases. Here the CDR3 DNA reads TGCGCCAGCAGCGAAGCCAGCGGGGGGTACAATGAGCAGTTCTTC. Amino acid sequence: CASSEASGGYNEQFF.

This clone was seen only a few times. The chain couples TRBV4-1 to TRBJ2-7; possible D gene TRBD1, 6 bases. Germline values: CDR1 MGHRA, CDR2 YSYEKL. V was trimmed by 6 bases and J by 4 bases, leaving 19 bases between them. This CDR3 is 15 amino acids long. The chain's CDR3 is CASSHRVSTEYEQYF. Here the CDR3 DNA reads TGCGCCAGCAGTCACAGGGTTAGTACGGAATACGAGCAGTACTTC.

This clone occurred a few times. The CDR3 loop reads CASSLRPKPDHEQFF. In DNA form, the CDR3 reads TGTGCCAGCAGCTTGCGTCCTAAGCCCGATCATGAGCAGTTCTTC. The chain employs TRBV7-8 and TRBJ2-1; D not certain. Deletions cut 3 bases from V and 8 bases from J, with 17 bases between. The CDR3 sequence is 15 residues long. Germline V CDR1 and CDR2: SGHVS, FQNEAQ. Drawing the rest from reference TRBV7-8 and TRBJ2-1, the complete variable domain is GAGVSQSPRYKVAKRGQDVALRCDPISGHVSLFWYQQALGQGPEFLTYFQNEAQLDKSGLPSDRFFAERPEGSVSTLKIQRTQQEDSAVYLCASSLRPKPDHEQFFGPGTRLTVL.

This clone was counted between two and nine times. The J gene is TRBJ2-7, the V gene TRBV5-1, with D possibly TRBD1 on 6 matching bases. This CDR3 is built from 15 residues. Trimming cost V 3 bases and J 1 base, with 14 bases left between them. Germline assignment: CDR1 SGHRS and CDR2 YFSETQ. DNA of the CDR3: TGCGCCAGCAGCTCGTCGGCAGGGGCTTCCTACGAGCAGTACTTC. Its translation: CASSSSAGASYEQYF.

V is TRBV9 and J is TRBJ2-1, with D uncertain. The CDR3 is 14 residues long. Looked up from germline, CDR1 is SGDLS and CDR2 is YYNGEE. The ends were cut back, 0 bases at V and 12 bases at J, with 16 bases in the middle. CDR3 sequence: CASSVADLVGGQFF. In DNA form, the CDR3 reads TGTGCCAGCAGCGTAGCTGACTTGGTTGGTGGGCAGTTCTTC.

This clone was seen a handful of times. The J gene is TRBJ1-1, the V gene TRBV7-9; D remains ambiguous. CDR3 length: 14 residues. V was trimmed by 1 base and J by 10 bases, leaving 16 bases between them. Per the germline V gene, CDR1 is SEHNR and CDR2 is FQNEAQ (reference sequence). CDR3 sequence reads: CASSLGSFGPGAFF. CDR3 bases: TGTGCCAGCAGCTTAGGGTCCTTCGGTCCGGGAGCTTTCTTT.

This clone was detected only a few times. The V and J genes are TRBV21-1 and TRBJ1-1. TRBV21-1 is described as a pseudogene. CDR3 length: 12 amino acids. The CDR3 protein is CASIGAGTEAFF. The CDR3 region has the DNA TGTGCCAGCATAGGCGCGGGGACTGAAGCTTTCTTT.

The CDR3 DNA follows: TGTGCCAGCAGCTTGTTATGGAGGCAGTACAATGAGCAGTTCTTC. It yields the protein CASSLLWRQYNEQFF. The chain uses TRBV7-2 and TRBJ2-1, with D perhaps TRBD2 (5 bases). Between the trimmed V and J ends, which lost 3 bases and 4 bases, there was a span of 13 bases. The CDR3 loop spans 15 amino acids. Germline lookup yields CDR1 SGHTA and CDR2 FQGNSA.

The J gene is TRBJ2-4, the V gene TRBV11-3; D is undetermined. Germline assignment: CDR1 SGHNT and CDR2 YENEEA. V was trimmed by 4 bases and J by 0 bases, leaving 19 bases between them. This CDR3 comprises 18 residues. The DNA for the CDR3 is TGTGCCAGCAGCTCCCCTACTCTTGACACTGTAGCCAAAAACATTCAGTACTTC. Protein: CASSSPTLDTVAKNIQYF.

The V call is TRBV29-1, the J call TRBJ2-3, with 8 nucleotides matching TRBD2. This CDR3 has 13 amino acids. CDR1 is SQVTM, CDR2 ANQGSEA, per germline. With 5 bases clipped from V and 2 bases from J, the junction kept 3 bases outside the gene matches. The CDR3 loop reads CSVSGGATDTQYF. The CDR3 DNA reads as TGCAGCGTTTCGGGGGGGGCCACAGATACGCAGTATTTT.

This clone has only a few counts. CDR3 in amino acids: CASSSSGGVRNQPQHF. Written as DNA, the CDR3 is TGTGCCAGCAGTTCCAGTGGGGGGGTGCGCAATCAGCCCCAGCATTTT. The chain joins TRBV2 to TRBJ1-5; perhaps TRBD1 as D (5 bases). Trimming took 5 bases from V and 2 from J, leaving 16 bases between them. Looked up from germline, CDR1 is SNHLY and CDR2 is FYNNEI. The CDR3 has 16 amino acids. The variable domain in full, with the rest retrieved from reference TRBV2 and TRBJ1-5, is EPEVTQTPSHQVTQMGQEVILRCVPISNHLYFYWYRQILGQKVEFLVSFYNNEISEKSEIFDDQFSVERPDGSNFTLKIRSTKLEDSAMYFCASSSSGGVRNQPQHFGDGTRLSIL.

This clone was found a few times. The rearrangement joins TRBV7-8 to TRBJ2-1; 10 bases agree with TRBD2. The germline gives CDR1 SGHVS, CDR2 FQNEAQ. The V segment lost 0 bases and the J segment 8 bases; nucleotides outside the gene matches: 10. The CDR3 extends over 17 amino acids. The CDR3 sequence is CASSLAGLAGVHDEQFF. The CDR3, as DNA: TGTGCCAGCAGCTTAGCTGGGCTAGCGGGAGTTCACGATGAGCAGTTCTTC.

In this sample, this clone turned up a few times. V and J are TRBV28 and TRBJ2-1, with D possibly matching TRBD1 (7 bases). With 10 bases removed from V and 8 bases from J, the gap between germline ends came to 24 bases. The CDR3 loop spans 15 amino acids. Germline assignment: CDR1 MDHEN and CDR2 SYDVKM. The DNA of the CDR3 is TGTGCCATCAGGGGGGCGGGTCTCGCCGACGATGAGCAGTTCTTC. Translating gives CAIRGAGLADDEQFF.

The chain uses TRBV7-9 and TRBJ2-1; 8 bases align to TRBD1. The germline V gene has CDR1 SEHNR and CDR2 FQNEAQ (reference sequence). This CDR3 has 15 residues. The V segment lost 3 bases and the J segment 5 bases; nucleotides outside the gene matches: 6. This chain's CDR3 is CASSLPRGLNNEQFF. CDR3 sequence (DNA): TGTGCCAGCAGCTTGCCCAGGGGGCTGAACAATGAGCAGTTCTTC.

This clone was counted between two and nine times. Here the CDR3 DNA reads TGTGCCAGCAAGACAGGGTACAATGAGCAGTTCTTC. It specifies CASKTGYNEQFF. The V gene is TRBV6-5, the J gene TRBJ2-1; TRBD1 aligns across 7 bases. Germline loops: CDR1 MNHEY, CDR2 SVGAGI. CDR3 length: 12 residues. The V gene end was trimmed by 7 bases and the J gene end by 4 bases; junction bases not matched to a gene: 1.

CDR3 nucleotide sequence: TGTGCCAGCAGAAGTGTGGAGGGCGAGGGATGCTCCTACGAGCAGTACTTC. Translating it yields CASRSVEGEGCSYEQYF. The chain employs TRBV7-3 and TRBJ2-7; D possibly corresponds to TRBD2 (6 bases). This CDR3 is 17 amino acids long. The V gene lost 6 bases and the J gene lost 0 bases, with 21 bases spanning the gap. Germline CDR1 is SGHTA and CDR2 is FQGTGA.

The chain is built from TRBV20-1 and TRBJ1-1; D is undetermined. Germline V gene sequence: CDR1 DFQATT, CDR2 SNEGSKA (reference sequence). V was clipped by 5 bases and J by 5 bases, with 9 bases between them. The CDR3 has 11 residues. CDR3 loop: CSAVKETEAFF. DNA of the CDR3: TGCAGTGCTGTCAAGGAGACTGAAGCTTTCTTT.